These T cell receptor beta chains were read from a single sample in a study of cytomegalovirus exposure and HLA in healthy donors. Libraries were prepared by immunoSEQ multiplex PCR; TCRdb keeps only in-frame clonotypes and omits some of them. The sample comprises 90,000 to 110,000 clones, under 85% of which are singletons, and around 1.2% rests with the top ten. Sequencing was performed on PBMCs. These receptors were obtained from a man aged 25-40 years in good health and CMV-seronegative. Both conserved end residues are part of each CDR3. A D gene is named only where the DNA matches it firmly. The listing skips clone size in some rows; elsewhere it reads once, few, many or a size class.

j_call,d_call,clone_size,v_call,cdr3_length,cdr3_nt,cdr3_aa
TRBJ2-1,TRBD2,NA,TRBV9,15,TGTGCCAGCAGCGCAGCGGGACTAGCGGGAGCTGAGCAGTTCTTC,CASSAAGLAGAEQFF
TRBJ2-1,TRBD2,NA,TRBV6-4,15,TGTGCCAGCAGACTAGCGGGAGAGGAGTACAATGAGCAGTTCTTC,CASRLAGEEYNEQFF
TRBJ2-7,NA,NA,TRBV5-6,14,TGTGCCAGCAGCTTGGGAGGGAAAAGCTACGAGCAGTACTTC,CASSLGGKSYEQYF
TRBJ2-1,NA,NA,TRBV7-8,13,TGTGCCAGCAGCTTAGTTCGAGTCTATGAGCAGTTCTTC,CASSLVRVYEQFF
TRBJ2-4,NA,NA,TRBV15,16,TGTGCCACCAGCAGAGATGGGGCTAGCGTCAAAAACATTCAGTACTTC,CATSRDGASVKNIQYF
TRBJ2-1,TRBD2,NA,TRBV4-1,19,TGCGCCAGCAGCCATCACGGACTAGCGGGAGTAGGGGATTACAATGAGCAGTTCTTC,CASSHHGLAGVGDYNEQFF
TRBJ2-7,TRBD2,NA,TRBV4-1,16,TGCGCCAGCAGCCAATCGACTAGCGGGGGGACCTACGAGCAGTACTTC,CASSQSTSGGTYEQYF
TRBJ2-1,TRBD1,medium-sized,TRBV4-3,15,TGCGCCAGCAGCCAAGAAGAGGGACAGCCCAATGAGCAGTTCTTC,CASSQEEGQPNEQFF
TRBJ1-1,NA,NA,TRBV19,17,TGTGCCTCCTCTAGTCAATGGGCCCGGCAGGGGAACACTGAAGCTTTCTTT,CASSSQWARQGNTEAFF
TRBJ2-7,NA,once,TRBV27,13,TGTGCCAGCAGTTTTTCTCGGGGTCACGAGCAGTACTTC,CASSFSRGHEQYF
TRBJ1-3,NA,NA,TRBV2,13,TGTGCCAGTATAGGGGTGGCTGGAAACACCATATATTTT,CASIGVAGNTIYF
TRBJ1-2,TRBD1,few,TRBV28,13,TGTGCCAGCAGACGACAGGGCGGGAATGGCTACACCTTC,CASRRQGGNGYTF
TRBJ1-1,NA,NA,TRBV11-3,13,TGTGCCAGCAGCTTTAGTCAGAACACTGAAGCTTTCTTT,CASSFSQNTEAFF
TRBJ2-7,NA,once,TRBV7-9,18,TGTGCCAGCAGCTGGACAGGGGTCGGGACTAGCGACTCCTACGAGCAGTACTTC,CASSWTGVGTSDSYEQYF
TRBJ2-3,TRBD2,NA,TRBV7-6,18,TGTGCCAGCAGCTTACCCCCTTCCTCTGGCGGGGGTCGGGATACGCAGTATTTT,CASSLPPSSGGGRDTQYF
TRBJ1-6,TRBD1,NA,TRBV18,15,TGTGCCAGCTCACCGGTTACAGGGGTGGGATCACCCCTCCACTTT,CASSPVTGVGSPLHF
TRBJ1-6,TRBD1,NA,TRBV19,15,TGTGCCAGTAGGGGACAGGGTGCCTATAATTCACCCCTCCACTTT,CASRGQGAYNSPLHF
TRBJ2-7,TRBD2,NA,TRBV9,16,TGTGCCAGCAGCGTAGATCCTAGCGGGAGGGCCTACGAGCAGTACTTC,CASSVDPSGRAYEQYF
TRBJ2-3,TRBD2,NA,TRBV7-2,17,TGTGCCAGCAGCCAGAGCGGGGGGAGCTGGGGCACAGATACGCAGTATTTT,CASSQSGGSWGTDTQYF
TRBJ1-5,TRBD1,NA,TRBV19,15,TGTGCCAGTAGTGCCGGGACAGGGGGCTTCCAGCCCCAGCATTTT,CASSAGTGGFQPQHF
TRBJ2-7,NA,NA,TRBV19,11,TGTGCCAGTAGCTCCGCGTACGAGCAGTACTTC,CASSSAYEQYF
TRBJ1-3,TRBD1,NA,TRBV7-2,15,TGTGCCAGCAGCCTCGACAGGGGGGAAGGAAACACCATATATTTT,CASSLDRGEGNTIYF